The text below deals with one T cell receptor beta chain. Its antigen is not identified. The data derive from a study of T-cell reconstitution after alpha-beta-depleted transplantation in children. Findings and caveats of the study: Elevated TCRbeta diversity at day 60 was traced, in some patients, to surviving recipient T cells and thymic progenitors. A year post-transplant, T-cell counts and diversity derived mostly from newly produced T cells.

Germline V gene sequence: CDR1 LGHDT, CDR2 YNNKEL (reference sequence). The ends lost 10 bases at V and 8 bases at J; junction bases unmatched: 11. The CDR3 has 13 residues. As it was prepared, the TCRbeta library received unique molecular identifiers. TCRdb itself ran the PCR reads through MiXCR, one entry per CDR3 protein. The sample carries about 900,000 distinct CDR3 sequences, 25% to 35% recorded once. This TCR was sampled from a boy in the first two years of life who had a stem cell transplant for SCID, so the T cells may come from the graft donor. Source: PBMCs, mostly from graft donor cells, taken 360 days after TCRalphabeta/CD19-depleted stem cell transplant. The chain couples TRBV3-1 to TRBJ1-2, with 9 bases fitting TRBD1. The DNA of the CDR3 is TGTGCCACCGGGACAGGGAAAGGTCACGGCTACACCTTC. Amino acid sequence: CATGTGKGHGYTF.